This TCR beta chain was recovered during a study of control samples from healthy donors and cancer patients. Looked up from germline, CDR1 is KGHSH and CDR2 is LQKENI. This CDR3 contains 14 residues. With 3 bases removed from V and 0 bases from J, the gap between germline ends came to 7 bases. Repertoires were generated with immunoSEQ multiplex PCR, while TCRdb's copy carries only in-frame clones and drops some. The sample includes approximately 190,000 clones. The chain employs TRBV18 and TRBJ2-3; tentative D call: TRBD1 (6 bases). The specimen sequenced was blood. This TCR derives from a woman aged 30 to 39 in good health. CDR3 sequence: CASSPGASTDTQYF. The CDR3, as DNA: TGTGCCAGCTCACCGGGGGCTAGCACAGATACGCAGTATTTT.